The 29 T cell receptor beta chains below all came from one sample that was sequenced in a study of blood T cells in healthy people across ages. Together with a sample-barcoded 5' primer, a J-beta primer mix was included in a second PCR lasting about 7 to 11 cycles. TCRdb called the 5' RACE reads again in MiXCR, with one record for every CDR3 protein. The table lists around 620,000 distinct CDR3 sequences, roughly 29% of them singletons. Sequenced sample: blood. These receptors were obtained from a woman in her 70s in good health.

The V and J genes are TRBV12-3 or TRBV12-4 and TRBJ2-3; D is unclear. The CDR3 has 12 amino acids. With 7 bases removed from V and 6 bases from J, the gap between germline ends came to 11 bases. Written as DNA, the CDR3 is TGTGCCAGCACCGTCGTCTCGGATACGCAGTATTTT. Its protein product is CASTVVSDTQYF.

V gene TRBV6-2 or TRBV6-3 combines with J gene TRBJ1-1; TRBD1 is a possible D gene (5 bases). Germline V CDR1 and CDR2: MNHEY, SVGEGT. This CDR3 has 14 amino acids. Trimming pared 5 bases from V and 4 bases from J, leaving 14 bases between. In nucleotides, the CDR3 is TGTGCCAGCAGTCAAGTGAGGGGCAGCACTGAAGCTTTCTTT. Translation gives CASSQVRGSTEAFF.

This clonotype was observed a few times. The V call is TRBV20-1, the J call TRBJ2-3; 8 bases align to TRBD2. The CDR3 consists of 13 residues. From germline, CDR1 is DFQATT and CDR2 SNEGSKA (reference sequence). CDR3: CSLLAVRSDTQYF. DNA for the CDR3: TGCAGCTTACTAGCGGTCCGATCAGATACGCAGTATTTT.

The genes are TRBV6-5 and TRBJ2-3; 10 bases agree with TRBD2. The CDR3 covers 14 residues. The germline V gene has CDR1 MNHEY and CDR2 SVGAGI. Unmatched junction bases numbered 6, after V lost 6 bases and J lost 6 bases. CDR3 DNA sequence: TGTGCCAGCAGAGTAGCGGGGGGCCCGGATACGCAGTATTTT. This gives the protein CASRVAGGPDTQYF.

The chain recombines TRBV29-1 with TRBJ2-5, with D perhaps TRBD1 (5 bases). Deletions cut 6 bases from V and 1 base from J, with 15 bases between. Germline CDR1 reads SQVTM; CDR2 reads ANQGSEA. The CDR3 runs to 14 residues. CDR3 in amino acids: CSVTVTGVQETQYF. DNA for the CDR3: TGCAGCGTAACCGTAACAGGCGTCCAAGAGACCCAGTACTTC.

This clonotype came up a few times. This chain uses TRBV7-2 with TRBJ1-6; D is unresolved. The V and J ends lost 3 bases and 6 bases respectively, with 9 bases between them. The CDR3 has 14 amino acids. CDR1 is SGHTA and CDR2 is FQGNSA in the germline V gene. Here the CDR3 reads CASSFPGLNSPLHF. In DNA, the CDR3 is TGTGCCAGCAGCTTCCCGGGCCTTAATTCACCCCTCCACTTT.

V is TRBV3-1 and J is TRBJ2-5, with TRBD2 matching over 10 bases. Per germline, CDR1 LGHDT and CDR2 YNNKEL (reference sequence). This CDR3 has 16 residues. Trimming took 4 bases from V and 7 from J; bases not matched to a gene: 12. The CDR3: CASSLSSGGPSGTQYF. The CDR3 nucleotides are TGTGCCAGCAGCCTCAGTAGCGGGGGGCCATCGGGGACCCAGTACTTC.

The table lists this clonotype with a count of one. The chain links TRBV11-1 to TRBJ2-2; D possibly corresponds to TRBD1 (5 bases). CDR1 and CDR2 (germline): SGHAT, FQDESV (reference sequence). CDR3 length equals 14 residues. V was shortened by 5 bases and J by 5 bases, with 12 bases between the two germline ends. The CDR3 here is CASSRARGTGELFF. The CDR3 DNA is TGTGCCAGCAGCCGCGCTAGGGGTACCGGGGAGCTGTTTTTT.

This clonotype was detected a few times. The CDR3 DNA sequence: TGCAGCGTTAGTAGCGGCCAAGAGACCCAGTACTTC. Amino acid sequence: CSVSSGQETQYF. The chain combines TRBV29-1 with TRBJ2-5; TRBD2 might be the D (6 bases). Germline assignment: CDR1 SQVTM and CDR2 ANQGSEA. The CDR3 has 12 residues. V dropped 5 bases and J dropped 1 base, with 8 bases sitting between them.

This clonotype has just a few counts. The gene calls are TRBV14 and TRBJ2-5; tentatively, D is TRBD2 (6 bases). Germline CDR1 SGHDN, CDR2 FVKESK. The V end lost 5 bases, the J end lost 5 bases, and 18 bases lay between the germline ends. The CDR3 has 15 residues. CDR3: CASSSRDWAKETQYF. The CDR3 DNA sequence: TGTGCCAGCAGCTCGAGGGACTGGGCCAAGGAGACCCAGTACTTC.

CDR3 coding DNA: TGCGCCAGCAGCTTGGTCCCAACTGGGGGTGAGACCCAGTACTTC. It encodes CASSLVPTGGETQYF. The chain has TRBV5-1 and TRBJ2-5; D possibly uses TRBD1 or TRBD2 (5 bases each). The CDR3 totals 15 residues. Trimming stripped 0 bases from V and 5 bases from J, with 14 bases between. Germline V gives CDR1 SGHRS, CDR2 YFSETQ.

The chain links TRBV7-3 to TRBJ2-5; TRBD2 aligns across 9 bases. Trimming removed 2 bases from V and 5 bases from J; junction bases left unmatched: 6. CDR1 and CDR2 (germline): SGHTA, FQGTGA. The CDR3 contains 15 residues. In nucleotides, the CDR3 is TGTGCCAGCAGCTTACCAGCGGGGGGATCGGAGACCCAGTACTTC. Amino acids: CASSLPAGGSETQYF.

The rearrangement links TRBV3-1 to TRBJ1-6; perhaps TRBD1 as D (5 bases). Trimming removed 0 bases at V and 10 bases at J, with 13 bases between. CDR1 and CDR2 from the germline V gene are LGHDT and YNNKEL (reference sequence). CDR3 length: 15 residues. This CDR3 is CASSQDAGRGSPLHF. CDR3 sequence (DNA): TGTGCCAGCAGCCAAGATGCGGGTAGGGGCTCACCCCTCCACTTT.

This clonotype was observed a few times. This chain links TRBV7-2 with TRBJ2-5; D unresolved. V lost 2 bases and J 2 bases, leaving 9 bases between the germline ends. Germline CDR1 and CDR2: SGHTA and FQGNSA. CDR3 length equals 14 residues. CDR3 sequence reads: CASSLSAKQETQYF. For the CDR3, the DNA is TGTGCCAGCAGCTTATCGGCTAAACAAGAGACCCAGTACTTC.

This clonotype showed up just a few times. This chain links TRBV2 with TRBJ2-1; 9 bases are shared with TRBD1. The ends lost 8 bases at V and 7 bases at J; junction bases unmatched: 3. This CDR3 comprises 12 residues. From germline, CDR1 is SNHLY and CDR2 FYNNEI. The CDR3 loop reads CASRDRDNEQFF. The CDR3 nucleotides are TGTGCCAGCCGGGACAGGGATAATGAGCAGTTCTTC.

The J gene is TRBJ1-3, the V gene TRBV10-3; D remains ambiguous. This CDR3 has 15 residues. Germline lookup yields CDR1 ENHRY and CDR2 SYGVKD. Trimming shortened V by 3 bases and J by 0 bases, and 9 bases separated the two germline ends. CDR3 sequence reads: CAISDRPSSGNTIYF. Written as DNA, the CDR3 is TGTGCCATCAGTGACCGGCCGAGCTCTGGAAACACCATATATTTT.

This clonotype was seen a handful of times. The rearrangement uses TRBV9 and TRBJ1-2; possible D gene TRBD1, 5 bases. Germline assignment: CDR1 SGDLS and CDR2 YYNGEE. The CDR3 runs 14 residues. V gave up 9 bases and J gave up 0 bases, with 15 bases separating them. CDR3 coding DNA: TGTGCCATCAGGCGGGGACGGACTAACTATGGCTACACCTTC. This gives the protein CAIRRGRTNYGYTF.

This clonotype was counted a few times. This chain uses TRBV20-1 with TRBJ1-1; a weak D match, TRBD1 (5 bases). Germline CDR1 is DFQATT and CDR2 is SNEGSKA (reference sequence). The length of the CDR3 is 14 residues. The V and J ends lost 5 bases and 2 bases respectively, with 15 bases between them. Here the CDR3 reads CSASLGTENTEAFF. The DNA for the CDR3 is TGCAGTGCTTCCTTGGGGACGGAAAACACTGAAGCTTTCTTT.

There are a few counts of this clonotype. This chain connects TRBV19 to TRBJ2-5; D is ambiguous. The J call may not be correct, given that the DNA end is closer to TRBJ2-7. Germline loops: CDR1 LNHDA, CDR2 SQIVND (reference sequence). This CDR3 is 14 amino acids long. The CDR3, as DNA: TGTGCCAGTAGTACCGGCCTGAGCTCCTACGAGCAGTACTTC. Translated: CASSTGLSSYEQYF.

The V and J genes are TRBV9 and TRBJ2-4; D possibly corresponds to TRBD2 (6 bases). The CDR3 runs to 14 residues. Trimming removed 0 bases at V and 8 bases at J, with 12 bases between. CDR1 is SGDLS and CDR2 is YYNGEE in the germline V gene. CDR3 amino acids: CASSVDLEGYIQYF. CDR3 bases: TGTGCCAGCAGCGTAGACCTGGAGGGGTACATTCAGTACTTC.

This clonotype was counted a few times. The chain has TRBV3-1 and TRBJ2-7; D is uncertain. CDR1 and CDR2 from the germline V gene are LGHDT and YNNKEL (reference sequence). The CDR3 contains 12 residues. V lost 2 bases and J lost 7, with 9 bases in between. CDR3 sequence (DNA): TGTGCCAGCAGCCAACTCCACGGGGAGCAGTACTTC. As protein: CASSQLHGEQYF.

This rearrangement joins TRBV20-1 to TRBJ2-5, with 7 bases aligning to TRBD1. This CDR3 comprises 13 residues. From germline, CDR1 is DFQATT and CDR2 SNEGSKA (reference sequence). With 3 bases clipped from V and 1 base from J, the junction kept 2 bases outside the gene matches. The CDR3 protein is CSARGQTQETQYF. CDR3 nucleotide sequence: TGCAGTGCTAGGGGACAGACCCAAGAGACCCAGTACTTC.

This clonotype was seen a few times. The V gene is TRBV3-1, the J gene TRBJ2-1, with D possibly being TRBD2 (6 bases). Judging by the DNA end, TRBJ2-5 fits better; the J call may be wrong. CDR3 length equals 14 residues. Looked up from germline, CDR1 is LGHDT and CDR2 is YNNKEL (reference sequence). CDR3 region: CASSDHGGGETQYF. The CDR3 nucleotides are TGTGCCAGCAGCGATCATGGTGGGGGGGAGACCCAGTACTTC.

In its sample, this clonotype was seen a few times. The CDR3 coding sequence is TGCAGCGTTGGGCGGCAGGGGTTTGCTGGTAATCCCGGGGAGCTGTTTTTT. Translated, it gives CSVGRQGFAGNPGELFF. The chain joins TRBV29-1 to TRBJ2-2, with D perhaps matching TRBD1 (6 bases). V dropped 4 bases and J dropped 6 bases, with 24 bases sitting between them. Germline CDR1 reads SQVTM; CDR2 reads ANQGSEA. The CDR3 is made up of 17 amino acids.

J is TRBJ2-6 and V is TRBV7-9; the D gene is possibly TRBD1 (5 bases). Germline V gene sequence: CDR1 SEHNR, CDR2 FQNEAQ (reference sequence). The CDR3 consists of 15 residues. Trimming left V 6 bases short and J 0 bases short, with 9 bases between. The CDR3 region has the DNA TGTGCCAGCAGGCCTACAGGCTCTGGGGCCAACGTCCTGACTTTC. Translating it yields CASRPTGSGANVLTF.

As for this clonotype: Compared with germline, one end of the junction differs, possibly owing to a read error. The chain uses TRBV7-2 and TRBJ2-5, with D unclear. This CDR3 contains 14 residues. CDR1 and CDR2 (germline): SGHTA, FQGNSA. This CDR3 is CANSFKYSSGPEYF. The CDR3, as DNA: TGTGCCAACAGCTTTAAGTACTCTTCGGGCCCCGAGTACTTC.

The chain has TRBV20-1 and TRBJ2-3; possibly TRBD1 for D (6 bases). V lost 6 bases and J lost 5, with 15 bases in between. CDR3 length equals 13 residues. CDR1 and CDR2 (germline): DFQATT, SNEGSKA (reference sequence). The CDR3 reads CSAPKRRGDTQYF. The DNA for the CDR3 is TGCAGTGCCCCCAAGCGCAGGGGAGATACGCAGTATTTT.

The genes are TRBV20-1 and TRBJ1-2, with D perhaps matching TRBD1 (6 bases). The CDR3 extends over 15 amino acids. Looked up from germline, CDR1 is DFQATT and CDR2 is SNEGSKA (reference sequence). V lost 0 bases and J lost 5, with 16 bases in between. The CDR3 loop is CSARDNGGTAYGYTF. For the CDR3, the DNA is TGCAGTGCTAGAGATAACGGGGGCACGGCATATGGCTACACCTTC.

The chain employs TRBV10-3 and TRBJ2-7; D may be TRBD1 (5 bases). V was cut by 9 bases and J by 6 bases, with 6 bases left in between. The CDR3 consists of 9 residues. From germline, CDR1 is ENHRY and CDR2 SYGVKD. The CDR3 bases are TGTGCCATAAGGGGCGAGCAGTACTTC. Amino acids: CAIRGEQYF.